This T cell receptor beta chain was identified in a study of chronic HIV infection and antiretroviral therapy. CDR1 is SNHLY, CDR2 FYNNEI, per germline. This CDR3 has 14 residues. Trimming left V 4 bases short and J 2 bases short, with 9 bases between. TCRdb independently ran MiXCR on the 5' RACE reads; one entry per CDR3 protein. The table records around 30,000 distinct CDR3 sequences, about 8.6% of them present only once. Material: peripheral blood. The V call is TRBV2, the J call TRBJ1-5; D uncertain. The receptor was derived from an adult who had HIV and had not received antiretroviral therapy, or was an uninfected healthy control (not recorded which). The CDR3 loop reads CASSGGKGNQPQHF. CDR3 coding DNA: TGTGCCAGCAGTGGCGGGAAAGGCAATCAGCCCCAGCATTTT.